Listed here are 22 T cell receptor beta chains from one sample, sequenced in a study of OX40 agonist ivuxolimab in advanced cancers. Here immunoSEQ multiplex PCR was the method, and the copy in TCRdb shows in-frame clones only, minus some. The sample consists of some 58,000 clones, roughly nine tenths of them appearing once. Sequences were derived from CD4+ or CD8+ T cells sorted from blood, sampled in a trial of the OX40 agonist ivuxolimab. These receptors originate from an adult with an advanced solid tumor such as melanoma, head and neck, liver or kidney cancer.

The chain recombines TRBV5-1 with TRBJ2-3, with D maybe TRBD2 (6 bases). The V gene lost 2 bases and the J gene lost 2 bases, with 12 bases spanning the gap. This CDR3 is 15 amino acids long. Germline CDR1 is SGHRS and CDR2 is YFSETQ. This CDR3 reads CASSFSGIFTDTQYF. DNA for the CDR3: TGCGCCAGCAGCTTTAGCGGTATCTTCACAGATACGCAGTATTTT.

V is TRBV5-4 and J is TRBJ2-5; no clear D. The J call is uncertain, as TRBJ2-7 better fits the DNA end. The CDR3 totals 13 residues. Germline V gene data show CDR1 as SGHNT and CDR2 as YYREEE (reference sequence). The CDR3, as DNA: TGTGCCAGCAGCTTGGATATCTTCTACGAGCAGTACTTC. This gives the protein CASSLDIFYEQYF.

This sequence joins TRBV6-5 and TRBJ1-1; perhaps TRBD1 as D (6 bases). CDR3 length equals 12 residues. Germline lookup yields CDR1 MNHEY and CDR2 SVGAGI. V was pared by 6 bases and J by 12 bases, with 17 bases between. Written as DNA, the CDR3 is TGTGCCAGCAGGGACAGTGGGGCGCAAACTTTCTTT. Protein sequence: CASRDSGAQTFF.

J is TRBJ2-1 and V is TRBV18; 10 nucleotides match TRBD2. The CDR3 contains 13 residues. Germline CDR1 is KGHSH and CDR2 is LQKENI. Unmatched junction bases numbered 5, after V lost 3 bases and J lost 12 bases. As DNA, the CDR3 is TGTGCCAGCTCACCCTCTAGCGGGGGTTGGCAGTTCTTC. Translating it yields CASSPSSGGWQFF. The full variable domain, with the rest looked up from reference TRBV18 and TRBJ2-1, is NAGVMQNPRHLVRRRGQEARLRCSPMKGHSHVYWYRQLPEEGLKFMVYLQKENIIDESGMPKERFSAEFPKEGPSILRIQQVVRGDSAAYFCASSPSSGGWQFFGPGTRLTVL.

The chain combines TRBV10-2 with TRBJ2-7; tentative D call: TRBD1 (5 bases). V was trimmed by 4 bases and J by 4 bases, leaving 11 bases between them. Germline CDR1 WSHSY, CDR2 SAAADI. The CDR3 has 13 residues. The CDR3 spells CASSGAGLYEQYF. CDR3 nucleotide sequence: TGCGCCAGCAGTGGGGCAGGGCTTTACGAGCAGTACTTC.

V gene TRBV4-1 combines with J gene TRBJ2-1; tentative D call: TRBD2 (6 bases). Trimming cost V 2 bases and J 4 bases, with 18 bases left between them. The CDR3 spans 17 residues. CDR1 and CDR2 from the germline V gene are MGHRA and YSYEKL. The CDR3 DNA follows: TGCGCCAGCAGCCAAACTAGCTGGGGCGAGCGGTACAATGAGCAGTTCTTC. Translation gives CASSQTSWGERYNEQFF.

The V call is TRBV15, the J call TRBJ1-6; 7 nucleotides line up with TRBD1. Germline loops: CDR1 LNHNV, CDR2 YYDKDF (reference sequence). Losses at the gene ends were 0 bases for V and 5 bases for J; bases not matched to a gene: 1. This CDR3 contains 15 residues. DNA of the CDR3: TGTGCCACCAGCAGAGAGACAGGGAATAATTCACCCCTCCACTTT. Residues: CATSRETGNNSPLHF.

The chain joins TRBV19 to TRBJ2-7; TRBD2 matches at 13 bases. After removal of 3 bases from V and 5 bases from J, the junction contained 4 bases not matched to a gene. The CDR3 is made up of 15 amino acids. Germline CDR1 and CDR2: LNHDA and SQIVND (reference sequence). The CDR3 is CASSIWTSGRNEQYF. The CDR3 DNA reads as TGTGCCAGTAGTATTTGGACTAGCGGGAGAAACGAGCAGTACTTC. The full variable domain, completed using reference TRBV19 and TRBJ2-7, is DGGITQSPKYLFRKEGQNVTLSCEQNLNHDAMYWYRQDPGQGLRLIYYSQIVNDFQKGDIAEGYSVSREKKESFPLTVTSAQKNPTAFYLCASSIWTSGRNEQYFGPGTRLTVT.

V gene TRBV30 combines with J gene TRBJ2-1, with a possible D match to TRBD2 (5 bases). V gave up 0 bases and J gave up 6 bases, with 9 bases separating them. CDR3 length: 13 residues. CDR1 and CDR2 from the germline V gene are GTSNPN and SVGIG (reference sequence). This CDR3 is CAWSVLTSNEQFF. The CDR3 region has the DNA TGTGCCTGGAGTGTGCTTACTAGCAATGAGCAGTTCTTC. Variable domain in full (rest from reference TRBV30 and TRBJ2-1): SQTIHQWPATLVQPVGSPLSLECTVEGTSNPNLYWYRQAAGRGLQLLFYSVGIGQISSEVPQNLSASRPQDRQFILSSKKLLLSDSGFYLCAWSVLTSNEQFFGPGTRLTVL.

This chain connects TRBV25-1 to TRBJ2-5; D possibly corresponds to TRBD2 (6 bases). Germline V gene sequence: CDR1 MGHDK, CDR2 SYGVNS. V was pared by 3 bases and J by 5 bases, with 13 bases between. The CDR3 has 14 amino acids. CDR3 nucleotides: TGTGCCAGCAGTGATAGTGCGGGACCGGAGACCCAGTACTTC. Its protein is CASSDSAGPETQYF.

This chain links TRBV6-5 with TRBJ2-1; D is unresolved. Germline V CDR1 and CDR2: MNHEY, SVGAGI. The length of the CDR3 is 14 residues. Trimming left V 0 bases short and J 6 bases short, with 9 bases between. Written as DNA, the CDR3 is TGTGCCAGCAGTTACTCTTTTATCCTCAATGAGCAGTTCTTC. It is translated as CASSYSFILNEQFF.

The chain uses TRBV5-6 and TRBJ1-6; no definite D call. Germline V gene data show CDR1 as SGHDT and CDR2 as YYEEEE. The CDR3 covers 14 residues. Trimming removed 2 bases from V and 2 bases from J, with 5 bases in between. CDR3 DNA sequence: TGTGCCAGCAGCTTTCAGGCCTATAATTCACCCCTCCACTTT. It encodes CASSFQAYNSPLHF. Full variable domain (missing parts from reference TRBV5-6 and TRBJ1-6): DAGVTQSPTHLIKTRGQQVTLRCSPKSGHDTVSWYQQALGQGPQFIFQYYEEEERQRGNFPDRFSGHQFPNYSSELNVNALLLGDSALYLCASSFQAYNSPLHFGNGTRLTVT.

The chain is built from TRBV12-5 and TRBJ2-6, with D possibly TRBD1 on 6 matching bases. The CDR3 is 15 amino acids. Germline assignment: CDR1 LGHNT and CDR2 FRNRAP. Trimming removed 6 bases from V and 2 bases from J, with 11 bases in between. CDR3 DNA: TGTGCTAGTGGCCCTGGGGGCGCTGGGGCCAACGTCCTGACTTTC. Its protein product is CASGPGGAGANVLTF.

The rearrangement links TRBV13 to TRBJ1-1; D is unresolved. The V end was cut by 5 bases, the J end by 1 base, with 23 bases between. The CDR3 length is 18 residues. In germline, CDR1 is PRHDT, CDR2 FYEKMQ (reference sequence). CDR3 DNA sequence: TGTGCCAGCAGCCCTACGTGGAGGGAGGCAAGTGGGAACACTGAAGCTTTCTTT. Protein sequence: CASSPTWREASGNTEAFF.

The CDR3 sequence: CASSLNNEQFF. In DNA form, the CDR3 reads TGTGCCAGCAGCCTCAACAATGAGCAGTTCTTC. The rearrangement joins TRBV7-8 to TRBJ2-1; D gene unclear. V was cut by 5 bases and J by 5 bases, with 4 bases left in between. Germline CDR1 and CDR2: SGHVS and FQNEAQ. The length of the CDR3 is 11 residues.

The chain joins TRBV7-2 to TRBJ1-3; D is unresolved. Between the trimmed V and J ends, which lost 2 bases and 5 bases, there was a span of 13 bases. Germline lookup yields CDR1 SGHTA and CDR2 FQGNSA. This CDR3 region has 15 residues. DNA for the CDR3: TGTGCCAGCAGCTTATCAGGACCCACTCGAAACACCATATATTTT. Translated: CASSLSGPTRNTIYF.

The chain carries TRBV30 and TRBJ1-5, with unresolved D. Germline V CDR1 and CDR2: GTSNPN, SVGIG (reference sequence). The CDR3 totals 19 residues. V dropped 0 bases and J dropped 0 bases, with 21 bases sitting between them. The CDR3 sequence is CAWSVRGWEGLDSNQPQHF. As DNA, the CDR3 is TGTGCCTGGAGTGTACGGGGATGGGAAGGGCTCGATAGCAATCAGCCCCAGCATTTT.

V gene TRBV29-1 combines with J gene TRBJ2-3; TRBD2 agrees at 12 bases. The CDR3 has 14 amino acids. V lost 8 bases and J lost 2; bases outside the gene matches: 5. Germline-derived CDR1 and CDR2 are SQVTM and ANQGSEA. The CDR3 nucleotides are TGCAGCACGACTAGCGGGGGCTTCACAGATACGCAGTATTTT. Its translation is CSTTSGGFTDTQYF.

This CDR3 reads CASSFSDRRETQYF. As DNA, the CDR3 is TGCGCCAGCAGCTTCTCGGACAGGAGGGAGACCCAGTACTTC. The chain has TRBV5-1 and TRBJ2-5, with 7 bases that match TRBD1. This CDR3 spans 14 amino acids. From germline, CDR1 is SGHRS and CDR2 YFSETQ. Trimming at V came to 2 bases and at J to 5 bases, leaving 6 bases not matched to a gene.

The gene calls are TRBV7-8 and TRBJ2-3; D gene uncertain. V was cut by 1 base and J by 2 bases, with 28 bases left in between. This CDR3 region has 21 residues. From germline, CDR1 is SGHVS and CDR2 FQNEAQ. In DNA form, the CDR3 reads TGTGCCAGCAGCTTAGAGGTCGGTGGTGGAGTGGTTTTGCCGGACACAGATACGCAGTATTTT. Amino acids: CASSLEVGGGVVLPDTDTQYF.

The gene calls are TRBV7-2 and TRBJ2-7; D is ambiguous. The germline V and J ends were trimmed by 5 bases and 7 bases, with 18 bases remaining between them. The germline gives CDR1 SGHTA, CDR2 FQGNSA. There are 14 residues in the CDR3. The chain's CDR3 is CASSRRALLEEQYF. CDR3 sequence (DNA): TGTGCCAGCAGCCGAAGGGCCCTACTTGAAGAGCAGTACTTC.

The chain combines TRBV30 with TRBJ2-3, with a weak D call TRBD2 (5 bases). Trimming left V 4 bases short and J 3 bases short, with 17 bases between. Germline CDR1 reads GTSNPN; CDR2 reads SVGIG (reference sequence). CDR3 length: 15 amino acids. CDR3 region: CAWNPYGMGTDTQYF. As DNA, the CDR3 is TGTGCCTGGAACCCCTACGGGATGGGAACAGATACGCAGTATTTT.